The entry below gives a single T cell receptor beta chain sequence along with its context. The target antigen is unknown. Nonspecific anti-CD3/anti-CD28 bead stimulation represents the broad CD4+ T cell repertoire. Sorting selected CD4+ T cells upregulating both CD40 ligand and CD69. The record originates from a study of persistence of HIV-infected CD4 T cells. The libraries were made with immunoSEQ version 4 in survey mode. Produced via immunoSEQ multiplex PCR; TCRdb's table is partial and in-frame only. The sample has more than 35,000 clones, approximately 91% seen once; the top ten hold under 2%. The origin of this receptor is an adult man with HIV who was CMV-seropositive. The material was CD4+ T cells sorted from PBMCs after approximately 19-hour stimulation, obtained from a patient who received antiretroviral therapy.

This chain's CDR3 is CASGPQGLYTDTQYF. In DNA form, the CDR3 reads TGTGCCAGCGGACCACAGGGACTATACACAGATACGCAGTATTTT. This chain links TRBV2 with TRBJ2-3, with D possibly matching TRBD2 (7 bases). CDR1 and CDR2 (germline): SNHLY, FYNNEI. With 8 bases removed from V and 2 bases from J, the gap between germline ends came to 17 bases. The length of the CDR3 is 15 residues.